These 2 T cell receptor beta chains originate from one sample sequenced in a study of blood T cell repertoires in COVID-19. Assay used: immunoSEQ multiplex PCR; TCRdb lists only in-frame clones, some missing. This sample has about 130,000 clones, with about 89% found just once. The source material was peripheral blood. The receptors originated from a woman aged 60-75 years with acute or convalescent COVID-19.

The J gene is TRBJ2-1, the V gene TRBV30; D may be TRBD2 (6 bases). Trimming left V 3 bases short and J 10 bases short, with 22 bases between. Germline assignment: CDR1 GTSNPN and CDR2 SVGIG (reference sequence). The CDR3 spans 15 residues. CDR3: CAWSPPTSRRNEQFF. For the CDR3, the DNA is TGTGCCTGGAGCCCACCCACTAGCCGGAGGAACGAGCAGTTCTTC.

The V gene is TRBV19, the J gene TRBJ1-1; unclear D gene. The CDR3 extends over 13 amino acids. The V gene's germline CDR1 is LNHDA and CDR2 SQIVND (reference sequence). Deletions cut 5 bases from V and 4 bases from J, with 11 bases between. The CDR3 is CASSQRPVTEAFF. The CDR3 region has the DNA TGTGCCAGTAGTCAACGCCCAGTCACTGAAGCTTTCTTT.